Sequencing of this T cell receptor (beta chain) was carried out in a study of technical replicates of blood from several donors. This CDR3 has 13 amino acids. Trimming took off 3 bases at V and 4 bases at J, with 9 bases between the two ends. The germline gives CDR1 MNHEY, CDR2 SMNVEV (reference sequence). Profiling relied on immunoSEQ multiplex PCR, and the TCRdb table lists in-frame clones only, not all of them. This sample has around 93,000 clones, with just under 95% found just once. The rearrangement links TRBV27 to TRBJ1-1, with D tentatively TRBD1 (5 bases). Input material: T cells isolated from PBMCs. This TCR was recovered from a human donor in good health. The CDR3 reads CASSFRQITEAFF. In DNA, the CDR3 is TGTGCCAGCAGTTTTAGACAGATCACTGAAGCTTTCTTT.